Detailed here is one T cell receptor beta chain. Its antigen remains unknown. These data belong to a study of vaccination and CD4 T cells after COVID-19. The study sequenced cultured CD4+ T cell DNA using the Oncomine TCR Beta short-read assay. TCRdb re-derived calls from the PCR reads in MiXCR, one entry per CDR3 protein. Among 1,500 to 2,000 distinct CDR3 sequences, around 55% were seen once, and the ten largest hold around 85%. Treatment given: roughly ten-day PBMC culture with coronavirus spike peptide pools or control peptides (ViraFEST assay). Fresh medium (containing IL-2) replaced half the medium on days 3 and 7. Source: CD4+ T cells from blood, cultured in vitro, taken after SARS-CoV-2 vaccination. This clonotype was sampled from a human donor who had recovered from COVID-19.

In DNA form, the CDR3 reads TGTGCCAGTAGTATCGGGACAGACTCTGGAAACACCATATATTTT. It codes for CASSIGTDSGNTIYF. This rearrangement joins TRBV19 to TRBJ1-3, with TRBD1 identical over 7 bases. Germline-derived CDR1 and CDR2 are LNHDA and SQIVND (reference sequence). Germline trimming cut 3 bases from V and 0 bases from J; bases unmatched to any gene: 2. The CDR3 has 15 residues.